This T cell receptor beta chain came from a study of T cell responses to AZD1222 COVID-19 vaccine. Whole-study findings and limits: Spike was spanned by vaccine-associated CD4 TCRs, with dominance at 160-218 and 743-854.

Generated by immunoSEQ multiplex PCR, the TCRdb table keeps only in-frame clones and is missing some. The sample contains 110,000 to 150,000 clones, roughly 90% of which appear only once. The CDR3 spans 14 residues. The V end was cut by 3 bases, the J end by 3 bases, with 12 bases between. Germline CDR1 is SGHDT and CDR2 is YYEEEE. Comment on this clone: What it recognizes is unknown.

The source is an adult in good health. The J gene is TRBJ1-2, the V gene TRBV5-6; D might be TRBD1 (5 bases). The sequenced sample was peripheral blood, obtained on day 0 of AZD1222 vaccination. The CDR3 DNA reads TGTGCCAGCAGCTGGGGGGACGGATACTATGGCTACACCTTC. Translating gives CASSWGDGYYGYTF.